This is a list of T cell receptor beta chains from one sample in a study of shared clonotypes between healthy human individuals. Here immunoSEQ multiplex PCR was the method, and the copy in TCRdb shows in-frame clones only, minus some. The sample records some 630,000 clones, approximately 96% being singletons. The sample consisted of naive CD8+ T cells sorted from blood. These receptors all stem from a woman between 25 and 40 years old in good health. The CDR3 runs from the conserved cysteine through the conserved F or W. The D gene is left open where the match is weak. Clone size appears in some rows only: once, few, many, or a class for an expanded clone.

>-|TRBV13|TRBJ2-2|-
TGTGCCAGCAGCTTCGCAGGGGAGAACACCGGGGAGCTGTTTTTT
CASSFAGENTGELFF
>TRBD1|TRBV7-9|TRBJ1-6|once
TGTGCCAGCAGCCGGGACAGAAGCTCCTATAATTCACCCCTCCACTTT
CASSRDRSSYNSPLHF
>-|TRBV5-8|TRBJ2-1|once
TGTGCCAGCAGCTTAGCTTTAAGCTCCTACAATGAGCAGTTCTTC
CASSLALSSYNEQFF
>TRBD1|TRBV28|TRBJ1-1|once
TGTGCCAGCAGTCTGTATCCGGGACAGAGTACTGAAGCTTTCTTT
CASSLYPGQSTEAFF
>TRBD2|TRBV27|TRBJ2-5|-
TGTGCCAGCAGTTCGACTAGCGCGGGAGAGACCCAGTACTTC
CASSSTSAGETQYF
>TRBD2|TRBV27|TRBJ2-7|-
TGTGCCAGCAGTTTATCGAGGGGGACTAGCGTCTACGAGCAGTACTTC
CASSLSRGTSVYEQYF
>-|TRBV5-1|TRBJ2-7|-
TGCGCCAGCAGCTTAGAGTACAGTTCCTACGAGCAGTACTTC
CASSLEYSSYEQYF
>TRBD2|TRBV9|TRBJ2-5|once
TGTGCCAGCAGCGATGGACTAGCGGGAGAGTGGGGTGAGACCCAGTACTTC
CASSDGLAGEWGETQYF
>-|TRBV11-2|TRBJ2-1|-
TGTGCCAGCAGTCCCTCCGGGTGGGATGAGCAGTTCTTC
CASSPSGWDEQFF
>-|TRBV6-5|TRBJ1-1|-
TGTGCCAGCAGTCTCAGGGAATCGAACACTGAAGCTTTCTTT
CASSLRESNTEAFF